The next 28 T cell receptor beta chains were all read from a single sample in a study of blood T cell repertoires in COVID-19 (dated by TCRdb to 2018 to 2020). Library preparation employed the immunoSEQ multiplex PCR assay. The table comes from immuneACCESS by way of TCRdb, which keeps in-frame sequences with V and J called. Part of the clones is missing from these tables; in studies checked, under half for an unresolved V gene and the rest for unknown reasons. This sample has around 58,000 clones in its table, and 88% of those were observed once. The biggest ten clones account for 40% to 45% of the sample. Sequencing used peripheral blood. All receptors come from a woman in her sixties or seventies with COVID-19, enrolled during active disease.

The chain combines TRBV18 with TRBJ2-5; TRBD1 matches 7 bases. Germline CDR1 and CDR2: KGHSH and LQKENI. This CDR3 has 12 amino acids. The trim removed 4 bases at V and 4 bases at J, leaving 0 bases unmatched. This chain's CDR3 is CASSRDRETQYF. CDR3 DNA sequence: TGTGCCAGCTCACGGGACAGAGAGACCCAGTACTTC.

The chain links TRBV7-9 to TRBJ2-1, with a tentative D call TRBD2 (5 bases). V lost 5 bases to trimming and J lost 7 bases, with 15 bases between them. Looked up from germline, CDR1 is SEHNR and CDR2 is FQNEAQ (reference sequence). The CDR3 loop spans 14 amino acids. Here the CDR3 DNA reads TGTGCCAGCAGCCCTCCGGGGATCTTTAATGAGCAGTTCTTC. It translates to CASSPPGIFNEQFF.

CDR3 sequence: CASSQDWTVPSSYNEQFF. DNA of the CDR3: TGTGCCAGCAGCCAAGATTGGACAGTCCCTAGCTCCTACAATGAGCAGTTCTTC. The rearrangement links TRBV14 to TRBJ2-1, with D maybe TRBD1 (6 bases). The CDR3 contains 18 residues. CDR1 and CDR2 (germline): SGHDN, FVKESK. The V gene lost 0 bases and the J gene lost 0 bases, with 15 bases spanning the gap.

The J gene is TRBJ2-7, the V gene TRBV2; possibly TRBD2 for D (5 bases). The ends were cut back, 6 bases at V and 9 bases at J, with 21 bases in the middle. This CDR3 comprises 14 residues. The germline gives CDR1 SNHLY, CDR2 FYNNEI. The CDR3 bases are TGTGCCAGCAGGGGAGTCTCGGAGAGGACTCGGCAGTACTTC. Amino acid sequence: CASRGVSERTRQYF. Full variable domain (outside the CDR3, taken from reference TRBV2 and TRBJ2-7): EPEVTQTPSHQVTQMGQEVILRCVPISNHLYFYWYRQILGQKVEFLVSFYNNEISEKSEIFDDQFSVERPDGSNFTLKIRSTKLEDSAMYFCASRGVSERTRQYFGPGTRLTVT.

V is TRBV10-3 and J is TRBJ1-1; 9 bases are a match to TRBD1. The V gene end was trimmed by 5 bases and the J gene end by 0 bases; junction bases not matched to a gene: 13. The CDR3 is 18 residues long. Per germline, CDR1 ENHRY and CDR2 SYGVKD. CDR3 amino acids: CAISPNPGTGTLNTEAFF. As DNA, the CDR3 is TGTGCCATCAGTCCTAATCCCGGGACAGGGACCTTGAACACTGAAGCTTTCTTT.

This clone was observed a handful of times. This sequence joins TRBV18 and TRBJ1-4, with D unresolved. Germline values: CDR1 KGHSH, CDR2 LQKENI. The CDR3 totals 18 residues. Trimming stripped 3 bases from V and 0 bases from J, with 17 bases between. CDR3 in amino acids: CASSPNPPALATNEKLFF. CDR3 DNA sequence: TGTGCCAGCTCACCCAACCCCCCCGCGCTTGCAACTAATGAAAAACTGTTTTTT.

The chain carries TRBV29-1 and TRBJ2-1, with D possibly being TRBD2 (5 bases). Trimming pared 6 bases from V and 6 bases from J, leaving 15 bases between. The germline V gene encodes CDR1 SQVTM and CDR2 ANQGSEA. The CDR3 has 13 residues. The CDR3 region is CSVESGGFNEQFF. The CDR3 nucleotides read TGCAGCGTCGAGAGCGGTGGGTTCAATGAGCAGTTCTTC.

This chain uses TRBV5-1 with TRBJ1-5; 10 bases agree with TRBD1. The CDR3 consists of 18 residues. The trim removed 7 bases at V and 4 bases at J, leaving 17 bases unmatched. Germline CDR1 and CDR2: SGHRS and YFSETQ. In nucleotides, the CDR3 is TGCGCCAGCCGTCGGCCGGGACAGGGGTCCCTCCTGAATCAGCCCCAGCATTTT. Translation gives CASRRPGQGSLLNQPQHF. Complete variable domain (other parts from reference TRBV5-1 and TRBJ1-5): KAGVTQTPRYLIKTRGQQVTLSCSPISGHRSVSWYQQTPGQGLQFLFEYFSETQRNKGNFPGRFSGRQFSNSRSEMNVSTLELGDSALYLCASRRPGQGSLLNQPQHFGDGTRLSIL.

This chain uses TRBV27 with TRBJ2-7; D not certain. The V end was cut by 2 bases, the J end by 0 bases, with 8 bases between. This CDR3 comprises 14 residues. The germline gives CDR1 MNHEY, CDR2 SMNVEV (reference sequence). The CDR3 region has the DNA TGTGCCAGCAGTTTAGGTCCAGTCTCCTACGAGCAGTACTTC. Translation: CASSLGPVSYEQYF.

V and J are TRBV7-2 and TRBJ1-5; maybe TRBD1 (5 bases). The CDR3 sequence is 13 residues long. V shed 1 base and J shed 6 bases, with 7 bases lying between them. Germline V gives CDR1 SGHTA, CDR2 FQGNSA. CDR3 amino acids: CASSLGRGQPQHF. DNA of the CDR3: TGTGCCAGCAGCTTAGGGAGGGGTCAGCCCCAGCATTTT.

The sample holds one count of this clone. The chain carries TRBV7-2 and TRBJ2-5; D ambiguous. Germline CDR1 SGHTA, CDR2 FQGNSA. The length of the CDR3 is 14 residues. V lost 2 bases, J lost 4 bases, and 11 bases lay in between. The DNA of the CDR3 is TGTGCCAGCAGCTTACGGGTTGAGTCAGAGACCCAGTACTTC. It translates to CASSLRVESETQYF.

The CDR3 is CASSRGSQSTDTQYF. The CDR3 region has the DNA TGTGCCAGCTCCCGGGGTAGCCAGAGCACAGATACGCAGTATTTT. The chain has TRBV2 and TRBJ2-3; maybe TRBD2 (5 bases). Germline V CDR1 and CDR2: SNHLY, FYNNEI. The germline V and J ends were trimmed by 8 bases and 0 bases, with 15 bases remaining between them. The CDR3 totals 15 residues.

The CDR3 protein is CASSVGEQGGSPLHF. The CDR3 DNA sequence: TGTGCCAGCAGCGTAGGGGAACAGGGGGGATCACCCCTCCACTTT. This chain uses TRBV9 with TRBJ1-6, with 8 bases lining up with TRBD1. CDR3 length: 15 amino acids. With 0 bases clipped from V and 10 bases from J, the junction kept 6 bases outside the gene matches. Germline-derived CDR1 and CDR2 are SGDLS and YYNGEE.

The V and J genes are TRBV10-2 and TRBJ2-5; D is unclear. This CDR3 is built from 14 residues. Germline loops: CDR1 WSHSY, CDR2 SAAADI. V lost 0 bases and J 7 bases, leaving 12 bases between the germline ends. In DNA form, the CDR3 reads TGCGCCAGCAGTGAGTCGACACCTCTCGGGACCCAGTACTTC. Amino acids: CASSESTPLGTQYF.

CDR3 loop: CASSPSGGAVTGELFF. In DNA, the CDR3 is TGTGCCAGCAGCCCCTCCGGGGGGGCCGTCACCGGGGAGCTGTTTTTT. The chain combines TRBV7-9 with TRBJ2-2; 8 bases are shared with TRBD2. The CDR3 has 16 amino acids. Germline V gene sequence: CDR1 SEHNR, CDR2 FQNEAQ (reference sequence). V shed 5 bases and J 4 bases; nucleotides not matched to a gene: 9.

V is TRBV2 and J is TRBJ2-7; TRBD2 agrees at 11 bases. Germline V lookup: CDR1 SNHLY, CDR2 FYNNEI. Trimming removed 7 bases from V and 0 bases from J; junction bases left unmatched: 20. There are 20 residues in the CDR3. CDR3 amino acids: CASIKNRGTSGGRVSYEQYF. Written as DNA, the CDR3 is TGTGCCAGCATTAAGAACCGAGGAACTAGCGGGGGCCGGGTCTCCTACGAGCAGTACTTC. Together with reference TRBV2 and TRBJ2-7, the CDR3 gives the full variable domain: EPEVTQTPSHQVTQMGQEVILRCVPISNHLYFYWYRQILGQKVEFLVSFYNNEISEKSEIFDDQFSVERPDGSNFTLKIRSTKLEDSAMYFCASIKNRGTSGGRVSYEQYFGPGTRLTVT.

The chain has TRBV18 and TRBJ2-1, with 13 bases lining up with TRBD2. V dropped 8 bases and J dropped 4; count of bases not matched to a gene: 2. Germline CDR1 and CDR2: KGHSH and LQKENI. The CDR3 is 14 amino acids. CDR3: CASEGLAGYNEQFF. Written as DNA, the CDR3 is TGTGCCAGCGAGGGACTAGCGGGGTACAATGAGCAGTTCTTC.

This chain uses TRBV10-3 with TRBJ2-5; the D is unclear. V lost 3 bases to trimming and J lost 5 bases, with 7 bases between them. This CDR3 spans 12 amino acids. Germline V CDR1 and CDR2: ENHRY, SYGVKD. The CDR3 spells CAISEHSETQYF. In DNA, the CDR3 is TGTGCCATCAGTGAACACAGCGAGACCCAGTACTTC.

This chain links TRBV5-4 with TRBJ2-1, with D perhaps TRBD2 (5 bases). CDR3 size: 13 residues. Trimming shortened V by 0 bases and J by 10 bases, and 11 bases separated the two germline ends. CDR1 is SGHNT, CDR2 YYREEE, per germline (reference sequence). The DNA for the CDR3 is TGTGCCAGCAGCTTGGCCGGACTCGCAGAGCAGTTCTTC. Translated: CASSLAGLAEQFF.

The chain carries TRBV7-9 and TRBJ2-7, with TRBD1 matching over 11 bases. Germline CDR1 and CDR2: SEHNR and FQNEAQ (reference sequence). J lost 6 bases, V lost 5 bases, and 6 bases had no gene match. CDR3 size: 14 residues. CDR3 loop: CASSLGQGAPEQYF. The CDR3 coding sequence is TGTGCCAGCAGCCTAGGACAGGGGGCTCCCGAGCAGTACTTC.

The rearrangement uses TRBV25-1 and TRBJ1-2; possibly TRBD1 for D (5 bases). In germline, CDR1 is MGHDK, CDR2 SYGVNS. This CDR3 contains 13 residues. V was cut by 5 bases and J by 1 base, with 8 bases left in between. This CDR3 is CASSWGLNYGYTF. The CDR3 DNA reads TGTGCCAGCAGTTGGGGACTTAACTATGGCTACACCTTC.

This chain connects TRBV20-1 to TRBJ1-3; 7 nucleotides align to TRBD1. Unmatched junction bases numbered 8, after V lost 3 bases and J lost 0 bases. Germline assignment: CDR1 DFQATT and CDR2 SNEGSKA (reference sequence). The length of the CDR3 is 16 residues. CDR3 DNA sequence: TGCAGTGCTAGTTCGGGACAGCCGCACTCTGGAAACACCATATATTTT. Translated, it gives CSASSGQPHSGNTIYF.

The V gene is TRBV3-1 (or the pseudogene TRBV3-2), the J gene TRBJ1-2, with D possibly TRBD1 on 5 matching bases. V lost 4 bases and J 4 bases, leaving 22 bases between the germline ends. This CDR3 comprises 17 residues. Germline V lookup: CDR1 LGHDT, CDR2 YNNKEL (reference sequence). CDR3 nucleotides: TGTGCCAGCAGCCTCTTGGGAGGCGGGGCCCCACTCTATGGCTACACCTTC. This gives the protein CASSLLGGGAPLYGYTF.

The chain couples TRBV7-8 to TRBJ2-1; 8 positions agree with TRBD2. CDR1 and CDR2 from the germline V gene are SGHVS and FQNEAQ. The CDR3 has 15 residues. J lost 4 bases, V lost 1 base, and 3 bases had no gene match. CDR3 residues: CASSLVSGAYNEQFF. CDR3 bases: TGTGCCAGCAGCTTAGTTAGCGGGGCATACAATGAGCAGTTCTTC.

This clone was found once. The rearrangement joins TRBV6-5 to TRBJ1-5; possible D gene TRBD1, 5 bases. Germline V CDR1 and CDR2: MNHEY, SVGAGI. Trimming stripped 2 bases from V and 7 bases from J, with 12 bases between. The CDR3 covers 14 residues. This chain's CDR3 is CASSYGQGMQPQHF. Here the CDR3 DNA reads TGTGCCAGCAGTTACGGCCAGGGAATGCAGCCCCAGCATTTT.

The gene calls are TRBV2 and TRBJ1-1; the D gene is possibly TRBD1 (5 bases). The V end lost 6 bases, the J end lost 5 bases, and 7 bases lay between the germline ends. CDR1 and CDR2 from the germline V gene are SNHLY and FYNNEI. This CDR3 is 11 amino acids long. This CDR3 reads CASSAGTEAFF. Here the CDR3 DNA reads TGTGCCAGCAGCGCAGGGACTGAAGCTTTCTTT.

CDR3 sequence reads: CASSSGTGVYNEQFF. Here the CDR3 DNA reads TGTGCCAGCAGCTCCGGGACAGGGGTTTACAATGAGCAGTTCTTC. The rearrangement uses TRBV3-1 (or the pseudogene TRBV3-2) and TRBJ2-1, with TRBD1 matching over 10 bases. The CDR3 covers 15 residues. CDR1 LGHDT and CDR2 YNNKEL come from the germline V gene (reference sequence). The trim removed 5 bases at V and 4 bases at J, leaving 5 bases unmatched.

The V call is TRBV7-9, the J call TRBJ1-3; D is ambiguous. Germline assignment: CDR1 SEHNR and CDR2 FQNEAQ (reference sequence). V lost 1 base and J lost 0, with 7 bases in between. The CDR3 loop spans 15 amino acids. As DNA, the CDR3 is TGTGCCAGCAGCTTAGGAGCTAGCTCTGGAAACACCATATATTTT. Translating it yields CASSLGASSGNTIYF.